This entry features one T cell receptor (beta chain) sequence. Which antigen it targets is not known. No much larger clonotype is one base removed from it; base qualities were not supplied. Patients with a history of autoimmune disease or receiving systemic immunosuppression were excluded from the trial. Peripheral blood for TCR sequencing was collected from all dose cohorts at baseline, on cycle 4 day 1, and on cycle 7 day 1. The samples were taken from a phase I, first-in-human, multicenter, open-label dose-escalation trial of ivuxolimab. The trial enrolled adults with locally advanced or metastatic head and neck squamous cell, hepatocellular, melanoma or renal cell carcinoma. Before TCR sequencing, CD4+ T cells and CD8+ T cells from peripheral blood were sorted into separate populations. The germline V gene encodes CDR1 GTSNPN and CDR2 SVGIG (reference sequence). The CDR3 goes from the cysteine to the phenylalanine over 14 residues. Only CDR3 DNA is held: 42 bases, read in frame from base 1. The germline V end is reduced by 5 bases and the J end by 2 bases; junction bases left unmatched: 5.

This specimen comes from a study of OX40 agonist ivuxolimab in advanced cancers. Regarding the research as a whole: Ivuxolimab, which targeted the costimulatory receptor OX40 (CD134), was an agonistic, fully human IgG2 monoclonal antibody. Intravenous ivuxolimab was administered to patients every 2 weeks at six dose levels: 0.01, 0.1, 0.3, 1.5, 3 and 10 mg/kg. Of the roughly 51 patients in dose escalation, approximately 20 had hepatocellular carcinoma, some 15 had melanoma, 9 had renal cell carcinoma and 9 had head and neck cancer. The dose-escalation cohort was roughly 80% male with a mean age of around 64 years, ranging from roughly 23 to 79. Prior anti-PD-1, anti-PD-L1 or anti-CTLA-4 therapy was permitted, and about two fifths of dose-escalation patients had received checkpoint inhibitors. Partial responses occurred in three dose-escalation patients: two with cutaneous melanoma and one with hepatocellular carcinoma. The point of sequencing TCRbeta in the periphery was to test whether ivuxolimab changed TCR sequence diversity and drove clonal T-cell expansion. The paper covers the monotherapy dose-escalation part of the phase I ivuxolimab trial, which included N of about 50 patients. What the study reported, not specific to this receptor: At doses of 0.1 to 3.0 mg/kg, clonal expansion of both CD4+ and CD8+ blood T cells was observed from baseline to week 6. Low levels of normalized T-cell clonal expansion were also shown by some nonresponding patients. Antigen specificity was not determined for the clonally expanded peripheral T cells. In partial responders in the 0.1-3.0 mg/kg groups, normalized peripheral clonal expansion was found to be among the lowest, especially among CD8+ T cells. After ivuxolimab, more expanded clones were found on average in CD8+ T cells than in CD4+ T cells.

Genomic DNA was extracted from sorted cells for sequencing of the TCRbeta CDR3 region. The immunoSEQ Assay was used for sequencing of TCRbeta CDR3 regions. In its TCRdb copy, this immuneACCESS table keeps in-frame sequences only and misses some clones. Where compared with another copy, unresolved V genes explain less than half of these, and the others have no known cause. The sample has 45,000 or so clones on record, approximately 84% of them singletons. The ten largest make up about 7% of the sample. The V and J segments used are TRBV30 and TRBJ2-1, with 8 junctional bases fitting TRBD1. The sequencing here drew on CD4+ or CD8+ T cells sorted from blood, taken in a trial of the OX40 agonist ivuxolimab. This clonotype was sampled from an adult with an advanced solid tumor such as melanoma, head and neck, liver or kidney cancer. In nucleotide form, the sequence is TGTGCCTGGGAGACAGGGGTACCCTACAATGAGCAGTTCTTC. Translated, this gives CAWETGVPYNEQFF.